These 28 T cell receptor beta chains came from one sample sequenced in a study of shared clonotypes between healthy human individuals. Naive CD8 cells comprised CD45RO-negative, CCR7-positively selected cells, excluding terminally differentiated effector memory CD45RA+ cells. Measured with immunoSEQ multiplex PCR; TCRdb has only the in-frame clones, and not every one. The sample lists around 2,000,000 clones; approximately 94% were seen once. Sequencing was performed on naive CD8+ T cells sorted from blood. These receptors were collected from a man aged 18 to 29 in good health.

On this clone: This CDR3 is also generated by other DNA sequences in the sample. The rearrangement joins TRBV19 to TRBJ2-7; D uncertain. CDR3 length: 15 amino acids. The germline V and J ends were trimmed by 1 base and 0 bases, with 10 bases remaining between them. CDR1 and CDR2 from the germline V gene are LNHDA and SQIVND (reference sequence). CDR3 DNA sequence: TGTGCCAGTAGTATAGGGCTGGCAAGCTCCTACGAGCAGTACTTC. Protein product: CASSIGLASSYEQYF. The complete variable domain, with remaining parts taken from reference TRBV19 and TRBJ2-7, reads DGGITQSPKYLFRKEGQNVTLSCEQNLNHDAMYWYRQDPGQGLRLIYYSQIVNDFQKGDIAEGYSVSREKKESFPLTVTSAQKNPTAFYLCASSIGLASSYEQYFGPGTRLTVT.

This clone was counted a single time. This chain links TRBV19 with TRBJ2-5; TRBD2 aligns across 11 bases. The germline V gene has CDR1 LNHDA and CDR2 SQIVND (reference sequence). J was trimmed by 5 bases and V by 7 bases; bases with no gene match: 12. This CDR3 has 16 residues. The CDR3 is CASMETSGKSGETQYF. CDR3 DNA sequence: TGTGCCAGTATGGAGACTAGCGGGAAGTCGGGGGAGACCCAGTACTTC.

CDR3 sequence (DNA): TGTGCCTTGGGGACAGAGAACACCGGGGAGCTGTTTTTT. This codes for CALGTENTGELFF. The chain recombines TRBV30 with TRBJ2-2; 7 bases fit TRBD1. V lost 7 bases and J lost 1; bases outside the gene matches: 3. Per the germline V gene, CDR1 is GTSNPN and CDR2 is SVGIG (reference sequence). This CDR3 contains 13 residues.

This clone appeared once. The CDR3 reads CASSLSSGANYGYTF. In DNA form, the CDR3 reads TGTGCCAGCAGCTTAAGTTCAGGCGCGAACTATGGCTACACCTTC. This chain connects TRBV7-9 to TRBJ1-2; no firm D call. Trimming stripped 2 bases from V and 2 bases from J, with 12 bases between. The CDR3 length is 15 residues. Germline CDR1 is SEHNR and CDR2 is FQNEAQ (reference sequence). Based on the CDR3 plus reference TRBV7-9 and TRBJ1-2, the full variable domain is DTGVSQNPRHKITKRGQNVTFRCDPISEHNRLYWYRQTLGQGPEFLTYFQNEAQLEKSRLLSDRFSAERPKGSFSTLEIQRTEQGDSAMYLCASSLSSGANYGYTFGSGTRLTVV.

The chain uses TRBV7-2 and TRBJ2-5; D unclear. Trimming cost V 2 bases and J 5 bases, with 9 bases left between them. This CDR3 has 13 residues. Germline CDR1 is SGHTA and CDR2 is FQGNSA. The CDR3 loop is CASSLRTGETQYF. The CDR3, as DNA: TGTGCCAGCAGCTTACGGACCGGGGAGACCCAGTACTTC.

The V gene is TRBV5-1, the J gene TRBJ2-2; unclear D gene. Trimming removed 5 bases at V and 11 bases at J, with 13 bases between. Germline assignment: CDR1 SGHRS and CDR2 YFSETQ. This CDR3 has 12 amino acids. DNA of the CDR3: TGCGCCAGCAGATCAGACTTGATAGAGCTGTTTTTT. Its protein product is CASRSDLIELFF.

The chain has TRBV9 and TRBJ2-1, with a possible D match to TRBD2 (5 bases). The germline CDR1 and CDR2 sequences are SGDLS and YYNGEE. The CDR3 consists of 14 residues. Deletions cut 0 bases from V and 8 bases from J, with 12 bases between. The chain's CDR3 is CASSVEGLAHEQFF. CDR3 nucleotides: TGTGCCAGCAGCGTAGAGGGTCTAGCTCATGAGCAGTTCTTC.

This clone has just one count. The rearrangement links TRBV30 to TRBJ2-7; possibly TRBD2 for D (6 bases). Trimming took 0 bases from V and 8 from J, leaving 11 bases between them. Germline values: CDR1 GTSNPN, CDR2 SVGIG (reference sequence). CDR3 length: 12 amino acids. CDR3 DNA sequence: TGTGCCTGGAGTGTACGGAGGGACCAGCAGTACTTC. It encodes CAWSVRRDQQYF.

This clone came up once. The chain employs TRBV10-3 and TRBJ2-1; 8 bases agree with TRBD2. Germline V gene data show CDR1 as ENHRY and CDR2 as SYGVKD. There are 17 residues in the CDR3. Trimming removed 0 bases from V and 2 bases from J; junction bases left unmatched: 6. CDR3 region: CAISESQLAVPYNEQFF. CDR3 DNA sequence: TGTGCCATCAGTGAGTCACAACTAGCGGTGCCCTACAATGAGCAGTTCTTC.

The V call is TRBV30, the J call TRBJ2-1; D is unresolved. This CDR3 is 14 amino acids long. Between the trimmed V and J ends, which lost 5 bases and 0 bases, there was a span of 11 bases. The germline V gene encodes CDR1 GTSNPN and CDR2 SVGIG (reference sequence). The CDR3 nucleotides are TGTGCCTGGCTTGATCAAGCCTCCTACAATGAGCAGTTCTTC. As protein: CAWLDQASYNEQFF. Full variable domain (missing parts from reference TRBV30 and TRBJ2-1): SQTIHQWPATLVQPVGSPLSLECTVEGTSNPNLYWYRQAAGRGLQLLFYSVGIGQISSEVPQNLSASRPQDRQFILSSKKLLLSDSGFYLCAWLDQASYNEQFFGPGTRLTVL.

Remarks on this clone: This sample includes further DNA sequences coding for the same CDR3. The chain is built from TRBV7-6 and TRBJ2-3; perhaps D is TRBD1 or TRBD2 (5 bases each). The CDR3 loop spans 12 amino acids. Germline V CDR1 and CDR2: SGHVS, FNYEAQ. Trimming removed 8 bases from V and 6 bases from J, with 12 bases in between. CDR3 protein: CASSLGTDTQYF. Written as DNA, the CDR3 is TGTGCCAGCTCCCTAGGGACGGATACGCAGTATTTT.

The CDR3 loop reads CASSEAPQETQYF. CDR3 nucleotides: TGTGCCAGCAGTGAAGCCCCGCAAGAGACCCAGTACTTC. V and J are TRBV2 and TRBJ2-5; D gene uncertain. The V gene's germline CDR1 is SNHLY and CDR2 FYNNEI. The CDR3 has 13 residues. Trimming cost V 0 bases and J 2 bases, with 4 bases left between them.

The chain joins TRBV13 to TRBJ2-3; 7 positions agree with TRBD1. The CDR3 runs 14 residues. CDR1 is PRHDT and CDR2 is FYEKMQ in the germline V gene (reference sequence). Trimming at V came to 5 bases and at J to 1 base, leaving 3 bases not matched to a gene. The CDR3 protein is CASSDGQGTDTQYF. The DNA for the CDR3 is TGTGCCAGCAGCGATGGACAGGGCACAGATACGCAGTATTTT.

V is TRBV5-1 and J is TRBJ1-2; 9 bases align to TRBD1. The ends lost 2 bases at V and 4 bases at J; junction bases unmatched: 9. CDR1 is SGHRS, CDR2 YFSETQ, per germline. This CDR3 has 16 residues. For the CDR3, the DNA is TGCGCCAGCAGCTTTCTAAGGACAGGGGTTAGCTATGGCTACACCTTC. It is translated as CASSFLRTGVSYGYTF.

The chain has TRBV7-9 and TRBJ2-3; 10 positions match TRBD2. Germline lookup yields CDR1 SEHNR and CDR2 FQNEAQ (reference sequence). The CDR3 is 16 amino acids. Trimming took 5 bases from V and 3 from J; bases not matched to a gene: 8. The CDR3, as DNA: TGTGCCAGCAGCCCCGGGACTAGCGATGTGACAGATACGCAGTATTTT. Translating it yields CASSPGTSDVTDTQYF.

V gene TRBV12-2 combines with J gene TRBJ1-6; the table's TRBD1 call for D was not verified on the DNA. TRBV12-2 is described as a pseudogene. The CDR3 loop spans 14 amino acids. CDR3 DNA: TGTGCAAGTCGCGTCAACAGGGTTGATTCACCCCTCCACTTT. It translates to CASRVNRVDSPLHF.

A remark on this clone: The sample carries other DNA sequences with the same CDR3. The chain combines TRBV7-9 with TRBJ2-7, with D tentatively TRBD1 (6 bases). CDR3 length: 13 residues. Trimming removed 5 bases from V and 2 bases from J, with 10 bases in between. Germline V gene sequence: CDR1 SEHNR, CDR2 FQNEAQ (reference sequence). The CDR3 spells CASSPQGTYEQYF. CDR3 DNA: TGTGCCAGCAGCCCTCAGGGGACCTACGAGCAGTACTTC.

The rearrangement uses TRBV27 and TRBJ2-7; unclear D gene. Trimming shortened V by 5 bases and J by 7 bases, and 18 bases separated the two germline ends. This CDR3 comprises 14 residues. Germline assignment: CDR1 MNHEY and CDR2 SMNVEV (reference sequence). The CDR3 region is CASSPFLYTTEQYF. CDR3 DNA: TGTGCCAGCAGTCCGTTCCTGTATACTACGGAGCAGTACTTC.

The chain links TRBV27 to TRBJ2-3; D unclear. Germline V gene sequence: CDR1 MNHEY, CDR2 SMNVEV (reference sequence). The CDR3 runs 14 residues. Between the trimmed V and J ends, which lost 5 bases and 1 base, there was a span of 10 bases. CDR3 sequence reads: CASSLTGRTDTQYF. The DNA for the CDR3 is TGTGCCAGCAGTCTTACTGGACGCACAGATACGCAGTATTTT.

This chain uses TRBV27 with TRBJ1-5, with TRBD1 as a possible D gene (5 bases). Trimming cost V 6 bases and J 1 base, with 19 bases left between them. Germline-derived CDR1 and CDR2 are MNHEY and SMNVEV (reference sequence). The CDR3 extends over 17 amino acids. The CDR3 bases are TGTGCCAGCAGACTCACCGGGACGACCTTCAGCAATCAGCCCCAGCATTTT. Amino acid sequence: CASRLTGTTFSNQPQHF.

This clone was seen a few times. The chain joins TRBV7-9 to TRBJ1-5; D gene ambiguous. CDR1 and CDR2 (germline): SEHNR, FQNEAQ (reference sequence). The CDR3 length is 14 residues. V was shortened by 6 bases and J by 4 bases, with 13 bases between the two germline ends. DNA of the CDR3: TGTGCCAGCAGTCGGGAGGGCCCGAATCAGCCCCAGCATTTT. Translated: CASSREGPNQPQHF.

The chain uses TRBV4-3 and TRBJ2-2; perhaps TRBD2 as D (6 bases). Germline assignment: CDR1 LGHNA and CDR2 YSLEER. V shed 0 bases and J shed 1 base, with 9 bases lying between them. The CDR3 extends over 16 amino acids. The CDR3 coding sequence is TGCGCCAGCAGCCAAGATCGACTAGTGAACACCGGGGAGCTGTTTTTT. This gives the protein CASSQDRLVNTGELFF.

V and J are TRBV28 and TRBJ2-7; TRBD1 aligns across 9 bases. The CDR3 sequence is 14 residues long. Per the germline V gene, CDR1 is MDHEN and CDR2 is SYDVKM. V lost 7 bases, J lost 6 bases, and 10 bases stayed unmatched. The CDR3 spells CASILSGQGGEQYF. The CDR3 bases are TGTGCCAGCATCCTGTCGGGACAGGGTGGCGAGCAGTACTTC. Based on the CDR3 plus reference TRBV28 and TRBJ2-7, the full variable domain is DVKVTQSSRYLVKRTGEKVFLECVQDMDHENMFWYRQDPGLGLRLIYFSYDVKMKEKGDIPEGYSVSREKKERFSLILESASTNQTSMYLCASILSGQGGEQYFGPGTRLTVT.

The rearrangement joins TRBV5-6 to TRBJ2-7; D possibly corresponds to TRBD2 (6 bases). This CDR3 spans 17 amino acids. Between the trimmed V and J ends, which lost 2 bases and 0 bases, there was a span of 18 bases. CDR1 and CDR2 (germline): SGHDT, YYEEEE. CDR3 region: CASSFLEGGTASYEQYF. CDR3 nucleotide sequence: TGTGCCAGCAGCTTTTTAGAAGGCGGGACCGCCTCCTACGAGCAGTACTTC.

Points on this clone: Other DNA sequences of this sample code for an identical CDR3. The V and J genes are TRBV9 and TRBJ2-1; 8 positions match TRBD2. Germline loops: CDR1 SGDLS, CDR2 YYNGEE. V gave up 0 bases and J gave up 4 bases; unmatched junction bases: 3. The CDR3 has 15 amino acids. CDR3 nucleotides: TGTGCCAGCAGCGTAGAGGCTAGCGGGTACAATGAGCAGTTCTTC. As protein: CASSVEASGYNEQFF.

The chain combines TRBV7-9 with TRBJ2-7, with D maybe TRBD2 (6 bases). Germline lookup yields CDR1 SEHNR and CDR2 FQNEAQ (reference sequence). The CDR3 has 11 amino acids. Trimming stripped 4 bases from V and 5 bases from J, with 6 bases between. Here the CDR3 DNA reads TGTGCCAGCAGCTCTAGCGACGAGCAGTACTTC. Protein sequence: CASSSSDEQYF.

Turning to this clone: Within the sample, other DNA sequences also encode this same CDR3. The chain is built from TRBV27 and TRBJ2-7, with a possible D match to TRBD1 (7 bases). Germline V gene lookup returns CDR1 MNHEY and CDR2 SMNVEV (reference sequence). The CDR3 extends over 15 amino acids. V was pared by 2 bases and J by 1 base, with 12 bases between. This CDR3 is CASSLRAGGSYEQYF. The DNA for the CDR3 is TGTGCCAGCAGTTTAAGGGCAGGGGGGTCCTACGAGCAGTACTTC.

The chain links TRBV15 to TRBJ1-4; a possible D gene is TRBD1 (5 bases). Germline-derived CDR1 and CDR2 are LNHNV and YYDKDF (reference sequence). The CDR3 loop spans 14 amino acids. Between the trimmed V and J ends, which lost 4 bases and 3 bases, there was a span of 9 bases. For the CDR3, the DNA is TGTGCCACCAGCATAACAGGTTCTAATGAAAAACTGTTTTTT. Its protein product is CATSITGSNEKLFF.